This T cell receptor beta chain emerged from a study of T cell changes during pregnancy in multiple sclerosis. The assay was immunoSEQ multiplex PCR, and TCRdb's table has in-frame clones only and misses some. The table records about 93,000 clones, 85% to 95% of them present only once. The CDR3 contains 13 residues. The J segment lost 2 bases and the V segment lost 7 bases, leaving 5 bases of the junction unmatched. Germline V gene data show CDR1 as SQVTM and CDR2 as ANQGSEA. The source of this sequence is a female donor with multiple sclerosis, enrolled in a pregnancy study. This sequence joins TRBV29-1 and TRBJ1-1; 9 nucleotides align to TRBD1. The sequencing used peripheral blood, collected after pregnancy. The CDR3 bases are TGCAGCGGAGGGACAGGGACTAACACTGAAGCTTTCTTT. Its translation is CSGGTGTNTEAFF.